The clone carrying this T cell receptor beta chain was found a few times. The antigen remains unidentified. Unique molecular identifiers had been added to the TCR beta cDNA libraries. Between roughly 0.9 and 11 million T cells gave rise to about 450,000 cDNA molecules. TCRdb reanalysed the PCR reads using MiXCR and keeps one entry per CDR3 protein. The sample carries fewer than 900,000 distinct CDR3 sequences, about 45% recorded once. The data were obtained in a study of post-analysis software for immune sequencing data. Germline V lookup: CDR1 SQVTM, CDR2 ANQGSEA. The V segment lost 4 bases and the J segment 0 bases; nucleotides outside the gene matches: 11. The length of the CDR3 is 16 residues. Study outcomes and limitations: TRBV segments more frequent in patients than in controls numbered several and included TRBV5-6, TRBV5-1 and TRBV20-1. F measure grouped same-batch samples tightly together. Significantly lower normalized Chao1 diversity was found in patients with multiple sclerosis relative to controls.

V is TRBV29-1 and J is TRBJ2-7, with 8 nucleotides matching TRBD1. Sequenced: blood. This receptor was taken from a girl under 18 with multiple sclerosis. CDR3 nucleotide sequence: TGCAGCGTTGCGGGTTCGACAGGGGACTCCTCCTACGAGCAGTACTTC. It specifies CSVAGSTGDSSYEQYF.